Listed below are T cell receptor beta chains from one sample, sequenced in a study of T cell responses to AZD1222 COVID-19 vaccine. The table came from immunoSEQ multiplex PCR; TCRdb's copy has only in-frame clones and leaves some out. Altogether some 160,000 clones are present, roughly 92% being singletons, with the ten largest covering 1.6%. The specimen was peripheral blood, collected on day 0 of AZD1222 vaccination. The receptors originated from an adult in good health. The CDR3 runs from the conserved cysteine through the conserved F or W.

J gene | V gene | CDR3 protein
TRBJ2-6 | TRBV11-2 | CASSKRQGIGANVLTF
TRBJ1-3 | TRBV4-1 | CASSQDTLRRDLSSGNTIYF
TRBJ2-1 | TRBV7-9 | CASSRLQGLGATFDEQFF
TRBJ2-7 | TRBV9 | CASSAGQGPGEQYF
TRBJ2-7 | TRBV27 | CASSLTFSYEQYF
TRBJ2-2 | TRBV18 | CASSTKMWGTGELFF
TRBJ2-2 | TRBV9 | CASGTQNTGELFF
TRBJ2-2 | TRBV30 | CAWSTLAGVFGELFF
TRBJ2-3 | TRBV5-1 | CASSFSDDTQYF
TRBJ2-2 | TRBV19 | CASSIRVFAGELFF
TRBJ1-2 | TRBV19 | CASSIEWGSGYTF
TRBJ2-1 | TRBV19 | CASSISAGASYNEQFF
TRBJ2-7 | TRBV6-2/TRBV6-3 | CASSAQSPRTYEQYF
TRBJ2-5 | TRBV5-4 | CASSLAGGKETQYF
TRBJ1-1 | TRBV9 | CASSVAVGLNTEAFF
TRBJ1-2 | TRBV6-4 | CASSKGATGSRAYGYTF
TRBJ2-1 | TRBV18 | CASSPSGGPYNEQFF
TRBJ2-1 | TRBV19 | CASRNERGEQFF
TRBJ1-4 | TRBV5-1 | CASSPDGNEKLFF
TRBJ1-4 | TRBV5-4 | CASSLVPSNEKLFF
TRBJ1-1 | TRBV5-4 | CASSSNTNTEAFF
TRBJ2-3 | TRBV5-6 | CASSPRNRRGDTQYF
TRBJ2-3 | TRBV19 | CASSKPALDTQYF
TRBJ2-2 | TRBV5-6 | CASSWGTGVIRMGTGELFF
TRBJ2-1 | TRBV7-2 | CASSLSSSYNEQFF
TRBJ1-2 | TRBV13 | CASDSPYGYTF
TRBJ1-3 | TRBV9 | CASSSRQGAGNTIYF
TRBJ2-2 | TRBV9 | CASTRDSNTGELFF
TRBJ2-2 | TRBV9 | CASSVAQRETGELFF
TRBJ2-7 | TRBV10-2 | CASSDTYEQYF
TRBJ1-1 | TRBV6-5 | CASSYGYSTEAFF
TRBJ1-3 | TRBV7-9 | CASSSNRGSSSGNTIYF
TRBJ2-4 | TRBV7-3 | CASSATGGGKNIQYF
TRBJ1-1 | TRBV12-3/TRBV12-4 | CASSLRAKSGAFF
TRBJ1-4 | TRBV7-9 | CASSLGTATNEKLFF
TRBJ2-5 | TRBV12-3/TRBV12-4 | CASSLPPQETQYF
TRBJ2-3 | TRBV19 | CASGPGTYSTDTQYF
TRBJ1-1 | TRBV7-2 | CATSILGGNTEAFF
TRBJ2-5 | TRBV7-2 | CASSTRRTGIGQETQYF
TRBJ2-2 | TRBV19 | CASSIAPALQPDGTGELFF
TRBJ2-7 | TRBV13 | CASSLGGTQPYEQYF
TRBJ1-5 | TRBV7-2 | CASSLVWHQPQHF
TRBJ1-6 | TRBV9 | CASSLLDGGNSPLHF
TRBJ1-2 | TRBV6-5 | CASSYDRNYGYTF
TRBJ2-7 | TRBV2 | CASSEFRGDNYEQYF
TRBJ1-1 | TRBV7-9 | CASSPVRNTEAFF
TRBJ1-1 | TRBV18 | CASSPRGSTEAFF
TRBJ2-7 | TRBV6-1 | CASSVAAGTTYEQYF
TRBJ2-5 | TRBV7-9 | CASSSSHRGRVETQYF
TRBJ2-5 | TRBV12-5 | CASGLGTHDTQYF
TRBJ1-6 | TRBV5-6 | CASSLEGYNSPLHF
TRBJ2-1 | TRBV11-1 | CASSLLGGRDEQFF
TRBJ2-1 | TRBV4-2 | CASSQAIGGYEQFF
TRBJ1-5 | TRBV6-2/TRBV6-3 | CASSVTGMYQPQHF